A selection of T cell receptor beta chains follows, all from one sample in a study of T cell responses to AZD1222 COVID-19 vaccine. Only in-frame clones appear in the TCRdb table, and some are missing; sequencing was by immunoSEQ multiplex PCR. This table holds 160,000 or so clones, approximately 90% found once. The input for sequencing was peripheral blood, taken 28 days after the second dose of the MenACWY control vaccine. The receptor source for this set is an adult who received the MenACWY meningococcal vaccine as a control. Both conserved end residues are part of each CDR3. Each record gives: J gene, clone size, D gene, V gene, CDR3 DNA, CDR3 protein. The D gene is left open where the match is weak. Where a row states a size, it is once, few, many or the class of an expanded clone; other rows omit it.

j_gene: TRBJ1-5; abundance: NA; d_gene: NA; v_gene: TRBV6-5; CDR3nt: TGTGCCAGCAGTTCCCTAGACAGGAATCAGCCCCAGCATTTT; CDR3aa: CASSSLDRNQPQHF
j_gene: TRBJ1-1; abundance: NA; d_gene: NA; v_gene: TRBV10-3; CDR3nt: TGTGCCATCACTCCCGGGGGGGGGTTGAACACTGAAGCTTTCTTT; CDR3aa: CAITPGGGLNTEAFF
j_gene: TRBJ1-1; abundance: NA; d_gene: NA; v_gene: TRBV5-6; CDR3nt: TGTGCCAGCAGCTTGGGGCTCCCAGGGGTTGAAGCTTTCTTT; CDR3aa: CASSLGLPGVEAFF
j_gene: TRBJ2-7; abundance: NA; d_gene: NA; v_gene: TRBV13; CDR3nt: TGTGCCAGCAGCATGGAACACGAGCAGTACTTC; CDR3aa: CASSMEHEQYF
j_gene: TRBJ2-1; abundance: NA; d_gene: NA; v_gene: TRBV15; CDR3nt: TGTGCCACCAGCAGTTTATCCTCAGAGGCCAATGAGCAGTTCTTC; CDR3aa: CATSSLSSEANEQFF
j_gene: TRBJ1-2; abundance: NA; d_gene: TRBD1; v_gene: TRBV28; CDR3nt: TGTGCCAGCACGCAGGGGGCCTATGGCTACACCTTC; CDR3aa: CASTQGAYGYTF
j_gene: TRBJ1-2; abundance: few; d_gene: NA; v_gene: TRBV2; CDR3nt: TGTGCCAGCAGTTTTGGCCAGGGTTATGGCTACACCTTC; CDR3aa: CASSFGQGYGYTF
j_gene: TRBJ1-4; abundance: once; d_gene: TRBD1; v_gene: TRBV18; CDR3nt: TGTGCCAGCTCACCTGCCGGGACAGATGAAAAACTGTTTTTT; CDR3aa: CASSPAGTDEKLFF
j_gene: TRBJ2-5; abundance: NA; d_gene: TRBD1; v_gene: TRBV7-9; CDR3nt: TGTGCCAGCAGCCACGGACAGGGGGGAGAGACCCAGTACTTC; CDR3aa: CASSHGQGGETQYF
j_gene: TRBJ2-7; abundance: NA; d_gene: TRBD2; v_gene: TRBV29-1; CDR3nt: TGCAGCGTTGAGCCAACCCTTAGCGGGAGGGCCTACGAGCAGTACTTC; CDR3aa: CSVEPTLSGRAYEQYF
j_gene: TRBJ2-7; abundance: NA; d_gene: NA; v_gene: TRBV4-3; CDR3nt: TGCGCCAGCAGCCAAGAACAGGGGTTCTTAGGGGTCGGGAGCTCCTACGAGCAGTACTTC; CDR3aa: CASSQEQGFLGVGSSYEQYF
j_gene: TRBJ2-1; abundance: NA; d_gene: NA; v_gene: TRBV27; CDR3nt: TGTGCCAGCAGTTTAAGTCTTAGCTCCTACAATGAGCAGTTCTTC; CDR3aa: CASSLSLSSYNEQFF
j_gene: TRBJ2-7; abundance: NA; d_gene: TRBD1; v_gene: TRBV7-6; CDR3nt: TGTGCCAGCAGCACGGGACAGCTCAACTACGAGCAGTACTTC; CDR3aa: CASSTGQLNYEQYF
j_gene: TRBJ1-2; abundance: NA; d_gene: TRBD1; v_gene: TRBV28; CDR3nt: TGTGCCAGCAGTTTCCGTACAGGGGACTATGGCTACACCTTC; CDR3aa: CASSFRTGDYGYTF
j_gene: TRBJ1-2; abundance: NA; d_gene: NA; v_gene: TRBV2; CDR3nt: TGTGCCAGCCGATGGACAGTCCTTTGGGACTATGGCTACACCTTC; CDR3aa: CASRWTVLWDYGYTF
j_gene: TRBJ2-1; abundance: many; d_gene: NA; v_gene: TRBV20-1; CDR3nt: TGCAGTGCTGAGGGGATTGAGTTCTTC; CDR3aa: CSAEGIEFF
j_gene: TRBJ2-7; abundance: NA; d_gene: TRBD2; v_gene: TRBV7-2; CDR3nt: TGTGCCAGCAGCTCTGTCGGACTAGAGAACTACGAGCAGTACTTC; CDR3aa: CASSSVGLENYEQYF
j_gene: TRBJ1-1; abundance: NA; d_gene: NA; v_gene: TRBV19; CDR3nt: TGTGCCAGTAGTATGGCGGGCGGCATGTCTGAAGCTTTCTTT; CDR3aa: CASSMAGGMSEAFF
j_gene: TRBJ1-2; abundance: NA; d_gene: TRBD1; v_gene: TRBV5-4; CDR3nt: TGTGCCAGCAGCTCAACCGGGACAGGGATTACCTATGGCTACACCTTC; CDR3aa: CASSSTGTGITYGYTF
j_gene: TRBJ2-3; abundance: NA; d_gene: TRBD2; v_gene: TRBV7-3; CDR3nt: TGTGCCAGCAGCCCCAAGGGGTGGCGGGAGGGCACAGATACGCAGTATTTT; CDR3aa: CASSPKGWREGTDTQYF
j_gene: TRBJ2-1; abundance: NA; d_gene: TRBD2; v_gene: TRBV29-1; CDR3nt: TGCACCGGGGGGAGGGCCTACAATGAGCAGTTCTTC; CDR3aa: CTGGRAYNEQFF
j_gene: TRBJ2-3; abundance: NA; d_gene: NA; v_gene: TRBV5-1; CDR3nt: TGCGCCAGCAGCCAGTGGGGCAGGAACGGGGATACGCAGTATTTT; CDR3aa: CASSQWGRNGDTQYF
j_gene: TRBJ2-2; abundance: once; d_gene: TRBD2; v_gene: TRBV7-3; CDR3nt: TGTGCCAGCAGTCTAGCGGGAGGGAAAACCGGGGAGCTGTTTTTT; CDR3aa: CASSLAGGKTGELFF
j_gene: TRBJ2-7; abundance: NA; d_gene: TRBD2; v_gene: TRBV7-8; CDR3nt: TGTGCCAGCAGCTTAGCGCTGGGACTAGCGGGAGGAAACTCCTACGAGCAGTACTTC; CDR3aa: CASSLALGLAGGNSYEQYF
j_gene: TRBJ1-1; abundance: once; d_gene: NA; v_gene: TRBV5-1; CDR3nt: TGCGCCAGCAGCCCCGGAGTGGGAGGGGACACTGAAGCTTTCTTT; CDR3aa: CASSPGVGGDTEAFF
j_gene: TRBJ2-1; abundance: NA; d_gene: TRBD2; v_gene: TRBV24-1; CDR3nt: TGTGCCACCAGTGGTGAGCGGGGGAGCTCCTACAATGAGCAGTTCTTC; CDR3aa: CATSGERGSSYNEQFF
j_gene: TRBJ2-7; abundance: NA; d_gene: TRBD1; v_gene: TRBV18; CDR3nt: TGTGCCAGTTCGTCTGTCGCCGGGACAGGGGCCTCGTGGCAGTACTTC; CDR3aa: CASSSVAGTGASWQYF
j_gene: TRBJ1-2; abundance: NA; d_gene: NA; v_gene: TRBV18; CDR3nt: TGTGCCAGCTCGGTGACAGAAACTAACTATGGCTACACCTTC; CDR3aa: CASSVTETNYGYTF
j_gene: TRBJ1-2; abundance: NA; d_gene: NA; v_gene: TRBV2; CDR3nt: TGTGCCAGCAGACAGGGAACCGGCTACACCTTC; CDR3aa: CASRQGTGYTF
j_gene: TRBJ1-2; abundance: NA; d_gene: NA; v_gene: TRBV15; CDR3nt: TGTGCCACCAGCAGAGATAGGAGGGGAGACTATGGCTACACCTTC; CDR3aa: CATSRDRRGDYGYTF
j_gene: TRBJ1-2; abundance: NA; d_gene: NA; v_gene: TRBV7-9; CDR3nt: TGTGCCAGCAGCTTAGGAGACACGGGGGGCTACACCTTC; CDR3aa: CASSLGDTGGYTF
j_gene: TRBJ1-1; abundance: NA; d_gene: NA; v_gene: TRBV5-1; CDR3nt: TGCGCCAGCAGCTGGCGGGCAGGGAACACTGAAGCTTTCTTT; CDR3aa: CASSWRAGNTEAFF
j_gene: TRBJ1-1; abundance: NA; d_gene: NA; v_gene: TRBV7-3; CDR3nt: TGTGCCAGCAGCCTGCCTTGGATGAACACTGAAGCTTTCTTT; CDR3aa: CASSLPWMNTEAFF